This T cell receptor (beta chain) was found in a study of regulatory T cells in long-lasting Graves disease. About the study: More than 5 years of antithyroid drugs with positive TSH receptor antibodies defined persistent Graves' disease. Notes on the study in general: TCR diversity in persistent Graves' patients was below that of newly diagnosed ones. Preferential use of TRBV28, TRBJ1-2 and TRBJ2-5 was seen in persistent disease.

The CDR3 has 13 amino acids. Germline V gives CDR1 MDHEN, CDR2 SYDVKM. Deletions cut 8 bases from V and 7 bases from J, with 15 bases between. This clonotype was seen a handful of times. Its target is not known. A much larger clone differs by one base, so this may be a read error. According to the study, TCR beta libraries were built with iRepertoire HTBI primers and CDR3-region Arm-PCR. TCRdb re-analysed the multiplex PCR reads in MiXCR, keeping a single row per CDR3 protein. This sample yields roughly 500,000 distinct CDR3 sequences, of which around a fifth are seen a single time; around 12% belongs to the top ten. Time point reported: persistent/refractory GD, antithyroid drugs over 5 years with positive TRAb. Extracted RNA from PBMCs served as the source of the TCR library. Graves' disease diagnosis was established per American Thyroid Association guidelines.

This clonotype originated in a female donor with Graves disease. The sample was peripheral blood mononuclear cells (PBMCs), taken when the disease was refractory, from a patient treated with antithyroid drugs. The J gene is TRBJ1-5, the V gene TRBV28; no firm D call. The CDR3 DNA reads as TGTGCCAGCGGTCAGGCGTCAGGCCAGCCCCAGCATTTT. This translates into CASGQASGQPQHF.